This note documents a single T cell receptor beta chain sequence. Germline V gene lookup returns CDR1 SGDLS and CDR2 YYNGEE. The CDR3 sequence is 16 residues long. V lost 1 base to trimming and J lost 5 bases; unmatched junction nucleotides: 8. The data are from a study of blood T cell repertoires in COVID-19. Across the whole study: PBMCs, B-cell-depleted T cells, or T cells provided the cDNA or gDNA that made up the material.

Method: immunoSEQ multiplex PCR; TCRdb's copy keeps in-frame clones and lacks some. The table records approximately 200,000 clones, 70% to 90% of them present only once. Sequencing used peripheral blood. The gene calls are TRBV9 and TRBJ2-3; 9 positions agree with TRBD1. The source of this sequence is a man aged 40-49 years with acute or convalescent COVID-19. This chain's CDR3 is CASSVRGDRAGDTQYF. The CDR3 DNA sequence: TGTGCCAGCAGCGTACGGGGGGACAGGGCTGGAGATACGCAGTATTTT. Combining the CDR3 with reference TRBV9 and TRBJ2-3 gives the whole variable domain DSGVTQTPKHLITATGQRVTLRCSPRSGDLSVYWYQQSLDQGLQFLIQYYNGEERAKGNILERFSAQQFPDLHSELNLSSLELGDSALYFCASSVRGDRAGDTQYFGPGTRLTVL.